Reported below is one TCR beta chain. CDR1 and CDR2 (germline): SGHRS, YFSETQ. J gave up 1 base and V 4 bases, and 6 bases lay outside the gene matches. The CDR3 has 17 residues. Libraries were prepared by immunoSEQ multiplex PCR; TCRdb keeps only in-frame clonotypes and omits some of them. The sample lists around 270,000 clones, 70% to 90% seen once, with just under 3% in the top ten. The sample originates from a study of Ad26.COV2.S vaccination and SARS-CoV-2 variants. As to treatment: approximately 18 received Ad26.COV2.S at low or high dose, single or two shots; 5 received placebo; per-sample allocation not given. Each sample was drawn 63 days after the first injection (of vaccine or placebo).

The genes are TRBV5-1 and TRBJ2-4; 12 positions match TRBD2. The TCR originated in a person aged 18-65 years who received the Ad26.COV2.S COVID-19 vaccine or a placebo. The source was peripheral blood, collected in a trial of Ad26.COV2.S vaccine versus placebo. The CDR3 DNA is TGCGCCAGCAGCCCCGGGACTAGCGGGTTTGCCAAAAACATTCAGTACTTC. Its translation is CASSPGTSGFAKNIQYF.